This section outlines one T cell receptor (beta chain) sequence together with its context. This sample was included in a study of blood T cell repertoires in COVID-19. Turning to the study itself: Acute and convalescent COVID-19 samples came from the United States, Italy and Spain.

As handled by the study authors: Amplification from reference gene primers served as the basis for estimated nucleated cell counts. Produced via immunoSEQ multiplex PCR; TCRdb's table is partial and in-frame only. That table is the source of V, J and clone size, and D and trimming were worked out from the DNA. The sample yields roughly 68,000 clones, 88% seen once. The sequence came from a human donor in a cohort sampled during active COVID-19. Sequencing input: peripheral blood.

CDR3 sequence (DNA): TGTGCCAGCAGAAGAGGGACAGGCCCCACAGATACGCAGTATTTT. Protein product: CASRRGTGPTDTQYF. The rearrangement links TRBV7-9 to TRBJ2-3, with 8 bases fitting TRBD1. CDR3 length equals 15 residues. Germline lookup yields CDR1 SEHNR and CDR2 FQNEAQ (reference sequence). Trimming cost V 6 bases and J 2 bases; bases outside gene matches: 7.